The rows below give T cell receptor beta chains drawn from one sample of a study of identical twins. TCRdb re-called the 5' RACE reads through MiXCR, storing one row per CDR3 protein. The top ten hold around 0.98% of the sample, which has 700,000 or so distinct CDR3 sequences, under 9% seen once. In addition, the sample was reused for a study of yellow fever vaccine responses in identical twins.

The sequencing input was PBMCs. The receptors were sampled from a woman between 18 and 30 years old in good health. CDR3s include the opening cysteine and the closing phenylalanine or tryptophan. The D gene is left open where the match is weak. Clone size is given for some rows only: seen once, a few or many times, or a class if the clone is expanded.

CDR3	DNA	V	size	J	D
CASSSHLGQGGTEAFF	TGTGCCAGCAGCTCCCATCTCGGACAGGGAGGCACTGAAGCTTTCTTT	TRBV7-8	few	TRBJ1-1	TRBD1
CASSLGVLHKAFF	TGTGCCAGCAGCTTGGGAGTCTTGCATAAAGCTTTCTTT	TRBV5-6	.	TRBJ1-1	.
CASSQVPFYSGDGRTNNEQFF	TGTGCCAGCAGCCAAGTCCCCTTTTATTCTGGGGACGGCCGTACTAACAATGAGCAGTTCTTC	TRBV3-1	many	TRBJ2-1	.
CASSYGGASNTEAFF	TGTGCCAGCAGTTATGGGGGCGCGTCGAACACTGAAGCTTTCTTT	TRBV6-2/TRBV6-3	.	TRBJ1-1	.
CASSLDGIYQPQHF	TGTGCCAGCAGCCTAGACGGGATCTATCAGCCCCAGCATTTT	TRBV11-2	.	TRBJ1-5	.
CSVEPGTASTNEQFF	TGCAGCGTTGAGCCCGGGACAGCTTCTACGAATGAGCAGTTCTTC	TRBV29-1	many	TRBJ2-1	TRBD1
CASSYALLRGPYNEQFF	TGTGCCAGCAGCTACGCGCTACTCAGGGGCCCCTACAATGAGCAGTTCTTC	TRBV7-2	few	TRBJ2-1	.
CASSEPTQNTEAFF	TGCGCCAGCAGCGAGCCGACGCAGAACACTGAAGCTTTCTTT	TRBV5-1	.	TRBJ1-1	.
CASRSEAGNTDTQYF	TGTGCCAGCAGGAGCGAAGCGGGGAACACAGATACGCAGTATTTT	TRBV6-1	.	TRBJ2-3	TRBD2
CASSFRGPGANVLTF	TGTGCCAGCAGTTTCAGGGGGCCAGGGGCCAACGTCCTGACTTTC	TRBV27	many	TRBJ2-6	TRBD1
CSFRTSVSEQYF	TGCAGCTTCCGGACTAGCGTTTCCGAGCAGTACTTC	TRBV29-1	few	TRBJ2-7	TRBD2
CSIGGQNSHEQYF	TGCAGCATAGGGGGACAAAATTCCCACGAGCAGTACTTC	TRBV20-1	.	TRBJ2-7	.
CASSLVWTRNEKLFF	TGTGCCAGCAGCTTAGTTTGGACAAGGAATGAAAAACTGTTTTTT	TRBV7-2	many	TRBJ1-4	.
CASSLDGGRYNEQFF	TGTGCCAGCAGCTTAGACGGGGGTCGGTACAATGAGCAGTTCTTC	TRBV7-2	many	TRBJ2-1	.
CASWRPGLEYNEQFF	TGTGCCAGCTGGAGACCGGGACTAGAATACAATGAGCAGTTCTTC	TRBV7-9	many	TRBJ2-1	TRBD2
CASSAEGGIGQPQHF	TGTGCCAGCAGTGCGGAGGGGGGGATCGGTCAGCCCCAGCATTTT	TRBV25-1	many	TRBJ1-5	.
CSAGGGGTSGRAREQFF	TGCAGTGCTGGGGGTGGAGGGACTAGCGGGAGGGCTAGGGAGCAGTTCTTC	TRBV20-1	.	TRBJ2-1	TRBD2
CSAWDRMETQYF	TGCAGTGCATGGGACCGTATGGAGACCCAGTACTTC	TRBV20-1	.	TRBJ2-5	.
CASKGRGSGANVLTF	TGTGCCAGCAAAGGACGAGGATCTGGGGCCAACGTCCTGACTTTC	TRBV12-3/TRBV12-4	many	TRBJ2-6	.
CASSPRQGTTNEQFF	TGTGCCAGCAGTCCCCGACAGGGGACTACGAATGAGCAGTTCTTC	TRBV12-3/TRBV12-4	.	TRBJ2-1	.
CASSRDSGNEKLFF	TGTGCCAGTAGCCGGGACAGCGGAAATGAAAAACTGTTTTTT	TRBV19	few	TRBJ1-4	TRBD1
CASSQGSAKSKTQYF	TGTGCCAGCAGCCAAGGGAGCGCAAAGTCGAAGACCCAGTACTTC	TRBV3-1	.	TRBJ2-5	.
CASSVGVRINEQFF	TGTGCCAGCAGCGTAGGCGTGAGAATCAATGAGCAGTTCTTC	TRBV9	few	TRBJ2-1	.
CASSPHEGGTDEQYF	TGTGCCAGCAGCCCTCATGAGGGAGGGACGGACGAGCAGTACTTC	TRBV9	.	TRBJ2-7	TRBD2
CASSLETGNYGYTF	TGTGCCAGCAGCTTAGAGACAGGGAACTATGGCTACACCTTC	TRBV7-9	many	TRBJ1-2	TRBD1
CASSQGLAGPGDTQYF	TGTGCCAGCAGCCAGGGACTAGCGGGGCCAGGAGATACGCAGTATTTT	TRBV4-2	many	TRBJ2-3	TRBD2
CSARDRTGGGSYNEQFF	TGCAGTGCTAGAGATCGGACTGGGGGCGGCTCCTACAATGAGCAGTTCTTC	TRBV20-1	few	TRBJ2-1	.
CASRALGQGAREQFF	TGTGCCAGCAGAGCCTTGGGACAGGGGGCGCGTGAGCAGTTCTTC	TRBV6-1	.	TRBJ2-1	TRBD1
CASSQDRGPNQETQYF	TGTGCCAGCAGCCAAGATCGTGGACCGAACCAAGAGACCCAGTACTTC	TRBV14	few	TRBJ2-5	.